This T cell receptor beta chain stems from a study of technical replicates of blood from a handful of donors (TCRdb year 2017). Preparation of the library involved the immunoSEQ multiplex PCR assay. TCRdb took this table from immuneACCESS and kept in-frame rearrangements with V and J called. Such tables lack part of the clones; where checked against another copy, unresolved V genes explain under half of the gap, and the rest is unexplained. The sample includes about 81,000 clones, with just under 95% observed a single time. The ten largest clones represent about 0.24% of the sample. About this clone: This clone's antigen is unknown. No much larger clone exists at a distance of one base, and base qualities are not known.

For CDR1 and CDR2, the germline V gene (reference sequence) lists LNHNV and YYDKDF. At the junction V is shortened by 0 bases and J by 0 bases, with 18 bases in between. The CDR3 contains 18 residues, cysteine and phenylalanine counted. CDR3 DNA is the only sequence kept; it has 54 bases, read in frame from the first base. The chain couples TRBV15 to TRBJ2-7, with the D segment identity uncertain. The material sequenced was T cells isolated from PBMCs. This receptor was identified in a human donor in good health. The DNA sequence follows: TGTGCCACCAGCAGAGATCGTGTAATGCAACCCAGCTCCTACGAGCAGTACTTC. The encoded protein is CATSRDRVMQPSSYEQYF.